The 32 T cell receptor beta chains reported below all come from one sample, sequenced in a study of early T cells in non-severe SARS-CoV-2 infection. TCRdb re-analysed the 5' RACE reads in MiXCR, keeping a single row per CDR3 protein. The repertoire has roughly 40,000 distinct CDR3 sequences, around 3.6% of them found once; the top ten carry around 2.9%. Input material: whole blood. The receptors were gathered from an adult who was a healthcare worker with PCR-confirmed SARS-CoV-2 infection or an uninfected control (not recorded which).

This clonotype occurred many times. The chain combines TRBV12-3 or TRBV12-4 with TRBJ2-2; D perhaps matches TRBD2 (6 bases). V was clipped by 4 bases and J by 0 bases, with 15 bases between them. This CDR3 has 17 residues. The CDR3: CASSSFSGGTNTGELFF. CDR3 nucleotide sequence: TGTGCCAGCAGTTCCTTTAGCGGAGGGACGAACACCGGGGAGCTGTTTTTT.

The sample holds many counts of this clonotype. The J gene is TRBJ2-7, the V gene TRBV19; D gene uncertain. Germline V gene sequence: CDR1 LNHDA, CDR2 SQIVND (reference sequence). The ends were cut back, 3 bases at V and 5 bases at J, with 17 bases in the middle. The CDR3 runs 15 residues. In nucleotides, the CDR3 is TGTGCCAGTAGTATTACGACGGATGCCAAAGACGAGCAGTACTTC. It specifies CASSITTDAKDEQYF. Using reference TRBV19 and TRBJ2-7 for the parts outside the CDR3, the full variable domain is DGGITQSPKYLFRKEGQNVTLSCEQNLNHDAMYWYRQDPGQGLRLIYYSQIVNDFQKGDIAEGYSVSREKKESFPLTVTSAQKNPTAFYLCASSITTDAKDEQYFGPGTRLTVT.

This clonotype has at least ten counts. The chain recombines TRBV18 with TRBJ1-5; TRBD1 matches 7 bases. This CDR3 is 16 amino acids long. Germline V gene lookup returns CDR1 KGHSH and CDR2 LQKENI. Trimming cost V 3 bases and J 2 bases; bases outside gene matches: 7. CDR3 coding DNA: TGTGCCAGCTCACCCCGCTACGGACAGGGCAATCAGCCCCAGCATTTT. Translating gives CASSPRYGQGNQPQHF.

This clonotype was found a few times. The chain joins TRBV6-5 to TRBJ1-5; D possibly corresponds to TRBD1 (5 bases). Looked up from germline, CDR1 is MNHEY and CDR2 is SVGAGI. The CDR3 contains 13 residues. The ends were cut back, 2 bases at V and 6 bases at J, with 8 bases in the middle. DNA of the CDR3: TGTGCCAGCAGTTACGGGGGGACTCAGCCCCAGCATTTT. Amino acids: CASSYGGTQPQHF.

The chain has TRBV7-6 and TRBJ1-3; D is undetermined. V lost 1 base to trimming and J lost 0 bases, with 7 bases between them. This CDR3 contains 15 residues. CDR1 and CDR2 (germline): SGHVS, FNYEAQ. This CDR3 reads CASSLETSSGNTIYF. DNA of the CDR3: TGTGCCAGCAGCTTAGAGACAAGCTCTGGAAACACCATATATTTT.

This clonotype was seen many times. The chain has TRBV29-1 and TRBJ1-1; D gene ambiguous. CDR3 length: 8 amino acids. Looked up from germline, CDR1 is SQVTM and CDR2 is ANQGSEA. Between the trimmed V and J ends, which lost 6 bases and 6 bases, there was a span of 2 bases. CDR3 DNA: TGCAGCGTCCCTGAAGCTTTCTTT. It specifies CSVPEAFF.

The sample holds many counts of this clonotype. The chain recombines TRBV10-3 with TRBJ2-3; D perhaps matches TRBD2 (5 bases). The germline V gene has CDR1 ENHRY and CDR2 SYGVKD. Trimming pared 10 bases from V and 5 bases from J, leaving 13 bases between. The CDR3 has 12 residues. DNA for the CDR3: TGTGCCACCATGGACGGAGGAGATACGCAGTATTTT. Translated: CATMDGGDTQYF.

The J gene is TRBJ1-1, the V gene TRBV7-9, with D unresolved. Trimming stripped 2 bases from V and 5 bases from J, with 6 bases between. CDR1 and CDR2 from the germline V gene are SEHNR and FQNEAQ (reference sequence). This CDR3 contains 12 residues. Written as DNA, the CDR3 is TGTGCCAGCAGCTTATTGGCGACTGAAGCTTTCTTT. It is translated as CASSLLATEAFF.

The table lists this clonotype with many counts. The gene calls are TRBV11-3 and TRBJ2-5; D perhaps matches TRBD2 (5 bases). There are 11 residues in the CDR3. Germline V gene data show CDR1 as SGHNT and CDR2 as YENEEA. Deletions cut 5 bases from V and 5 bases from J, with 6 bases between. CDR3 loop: CASSPGETQYF. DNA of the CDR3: TGTGCCAGCAGCCCGGGGGAGACCCAGTACTTC.

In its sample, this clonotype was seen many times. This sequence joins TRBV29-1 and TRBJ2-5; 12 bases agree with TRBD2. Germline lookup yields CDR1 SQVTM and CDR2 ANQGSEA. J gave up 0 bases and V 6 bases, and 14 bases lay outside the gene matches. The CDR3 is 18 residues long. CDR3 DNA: TGCAGCGTCAAAGGACTAGCGGGGAGGAGGGAGTACCAAGAGACCCAGTACTTC. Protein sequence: CSVKGLAGRREYQETQYF.

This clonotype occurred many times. This CDR3 reads CASSSQQGVHEQYF. The CDR3 coding sequence is TGCGCCAGCAGCTCACAACAGGGGGTCCACGAGCAGTACTTC. This chain links TRBV5-1 with TRBJ2-7; 8 nucleotides agree with TRBD1. The CDR3 contains 14 residues. The V segment lost 3 bases and the J segment 5 bases; nucleotides outside the gene matches: 7. The germline gives CDR1 SGHRS, CDR2 YFSETQ.

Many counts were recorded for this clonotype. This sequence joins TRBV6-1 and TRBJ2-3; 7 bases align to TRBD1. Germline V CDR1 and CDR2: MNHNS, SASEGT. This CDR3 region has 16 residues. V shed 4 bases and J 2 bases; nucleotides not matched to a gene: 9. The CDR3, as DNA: TGTGCCAGCAGTGGGTGGCCCGGGACAGCCACAGATACGCAGTATTTT. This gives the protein CASSGWPGTATDTQYF.

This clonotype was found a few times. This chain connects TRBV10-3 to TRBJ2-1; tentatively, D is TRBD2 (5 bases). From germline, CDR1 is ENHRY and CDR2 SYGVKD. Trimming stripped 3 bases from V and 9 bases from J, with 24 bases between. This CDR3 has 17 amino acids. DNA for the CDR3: TGTGCCATCAGTGACCCCAACCTAGCAGTCCGACTCACTGAGCAGTTCTTC. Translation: CAISDPNLAVRLTEQFF.

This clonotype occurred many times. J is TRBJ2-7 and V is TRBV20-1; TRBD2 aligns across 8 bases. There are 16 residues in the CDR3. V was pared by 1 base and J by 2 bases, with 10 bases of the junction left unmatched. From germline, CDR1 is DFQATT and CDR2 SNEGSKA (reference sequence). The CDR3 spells CSARGGLAGPAYEQYF. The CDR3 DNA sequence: TGCAGTGCTAGAGGAGGGCTAGCGGGCCCGGCCTACGAGCAGTACTTC.

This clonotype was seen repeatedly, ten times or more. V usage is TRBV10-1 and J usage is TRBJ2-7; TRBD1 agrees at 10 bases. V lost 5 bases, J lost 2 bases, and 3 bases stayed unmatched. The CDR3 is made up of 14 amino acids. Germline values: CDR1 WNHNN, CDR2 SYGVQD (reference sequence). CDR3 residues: CASSPGTGAYEQYF. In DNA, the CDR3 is TGCGCCAGCAGTCCCGGGACAGGGGCCTACGAGCAGTACTTC.

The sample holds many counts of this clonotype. CDR3 DNA: TGTGCCATCAGTGATTGGAGGAGCTCCTATAATTCACCCCTCCACTTT. Translated, it gives CAISDWRSSYNSPLHF. V gene TRBV10-3 combines with J gene TRBJ1-6, with unresolved D. CDR3 length: 16 residues. The germline gives CDR1 ENHRY, CDR2 SYGVKD. Trimming stripped 3 bases from V and 0 bases from J, with 9 bases between.

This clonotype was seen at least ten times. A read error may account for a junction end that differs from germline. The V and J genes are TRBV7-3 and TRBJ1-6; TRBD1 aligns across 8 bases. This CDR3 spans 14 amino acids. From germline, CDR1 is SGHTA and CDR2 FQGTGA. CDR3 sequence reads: CVSSSGQGHSPLHF. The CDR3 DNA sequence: TGTGTCAGCAGCTCCGGACAGGGTCATTCACCCCTCCACTTT.

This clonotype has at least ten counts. CDR3 in DNA: TGTGCCAGCCACGAGGGGCTTCCCACAGATACGCAGTATTTT. Protein sequence: CASHEGLPTDTQYF. The chain is built from TRBV2 and TRBJ2-3; D possibly matches TRBD1 or TRBD2 (5 bases each). The CDR3 is made up of 14 amino acids. Germline loops: CDR1 SNHLY, CDR2 FYNNEI. V gave up 8 bases and J gave up 2 bases, with 14 bases separating them.

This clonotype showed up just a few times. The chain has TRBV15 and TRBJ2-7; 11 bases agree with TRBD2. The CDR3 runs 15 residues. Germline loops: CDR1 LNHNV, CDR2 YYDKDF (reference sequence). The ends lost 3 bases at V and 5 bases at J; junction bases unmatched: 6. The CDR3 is CATSSLTSGSNEQYF. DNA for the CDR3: TGTGCCACCAGCAGTCTTACTAGCGGGAGTAACGAGCAGTACTTC.

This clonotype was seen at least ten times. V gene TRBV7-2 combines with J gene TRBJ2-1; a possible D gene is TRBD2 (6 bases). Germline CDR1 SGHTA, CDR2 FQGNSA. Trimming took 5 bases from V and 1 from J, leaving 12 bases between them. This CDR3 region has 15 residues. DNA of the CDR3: TGTGCCAGCAGCACAGGAGGGGCGTCCTACAATGAGCAGTTCTTC. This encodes CASSTGGASYNEQFF. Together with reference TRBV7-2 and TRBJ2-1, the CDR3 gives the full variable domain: GAGVSQSPSNKVTEKGKDVELRCDPISGHTALYWYRQSLGQGLEFLIYFQGNSAPDKSGLPSDRFSAERTGGSVSTLTIQRTQQEDSAVYLCASSTGGASYNEQFFGPGTRLTVL.

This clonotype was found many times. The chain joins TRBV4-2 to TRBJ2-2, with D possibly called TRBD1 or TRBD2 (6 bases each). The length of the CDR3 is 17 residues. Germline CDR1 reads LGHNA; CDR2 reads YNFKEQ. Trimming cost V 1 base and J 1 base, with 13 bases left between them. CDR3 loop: CASSQGFRGLNTGELFF. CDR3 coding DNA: TGTGCCAGCAGCCAAGGCTTCCGGGGGCTGAACACCGGGGAGCTGTTTTTT.

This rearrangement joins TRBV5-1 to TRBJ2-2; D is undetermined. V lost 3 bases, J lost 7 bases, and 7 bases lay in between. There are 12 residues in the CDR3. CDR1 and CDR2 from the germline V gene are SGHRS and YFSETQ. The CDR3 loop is CASSWDDGELFF. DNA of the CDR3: TGCGCCAGCAGCTGGGATGACGGGGAGCTGTTTTTT.

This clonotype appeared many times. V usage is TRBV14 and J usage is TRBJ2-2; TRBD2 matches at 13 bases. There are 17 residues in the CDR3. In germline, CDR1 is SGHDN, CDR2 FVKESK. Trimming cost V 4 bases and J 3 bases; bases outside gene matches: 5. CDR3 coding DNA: TGTGCCAGCAGCCTACCTGGACTAGCGGGAGACACCGGGGAGCTGTTTTTT. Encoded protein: CASSLPGLAGDTGELFF.

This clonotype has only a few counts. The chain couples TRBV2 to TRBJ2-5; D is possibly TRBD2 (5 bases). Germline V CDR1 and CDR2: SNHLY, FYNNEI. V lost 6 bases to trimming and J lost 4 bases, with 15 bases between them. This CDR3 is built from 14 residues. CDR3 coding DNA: TGTGCCAGCAGGGACGGGGTAGTGGCAGAGACCCAGTACTTC. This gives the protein CASRDGVVAETQYF.

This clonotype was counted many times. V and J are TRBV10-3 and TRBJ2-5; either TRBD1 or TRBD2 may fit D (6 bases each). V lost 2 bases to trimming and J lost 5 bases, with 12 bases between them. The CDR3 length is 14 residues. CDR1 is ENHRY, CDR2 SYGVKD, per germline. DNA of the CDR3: TGTGCCATCAGTGAGGATCGGGGGCGGGAGACCCAGTACTTC. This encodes CAISEDRGRETQYF.

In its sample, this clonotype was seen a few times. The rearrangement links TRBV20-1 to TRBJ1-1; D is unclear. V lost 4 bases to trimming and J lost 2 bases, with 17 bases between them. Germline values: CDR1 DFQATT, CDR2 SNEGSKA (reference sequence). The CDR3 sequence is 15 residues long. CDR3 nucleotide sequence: TGCAGTGCTACAGCTCTAACCCAAATAAACACTGAAGCTTTCTTT. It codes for CSATALTQINTEAFF.

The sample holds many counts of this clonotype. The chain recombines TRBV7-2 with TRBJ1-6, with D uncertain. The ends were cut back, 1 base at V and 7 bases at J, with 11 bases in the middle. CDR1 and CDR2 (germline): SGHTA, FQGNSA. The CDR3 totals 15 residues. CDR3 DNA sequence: TGTGCCAGCAGCTTAGAACAGACCCCGAATTCACCCCTCCACTTT. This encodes CASSLEQTPNSPLHF. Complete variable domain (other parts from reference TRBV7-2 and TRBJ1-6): GAGVSQSPSNKVTEKGKDVELRCDPISGHTALYWYRQSLGQGLEFLIYFQGNSAPDKSGLPSDRFSAERTGGSVSTLTIQRTQQEDSAVYLCASSLEQTPNSPLHFGNGTRLTVT.

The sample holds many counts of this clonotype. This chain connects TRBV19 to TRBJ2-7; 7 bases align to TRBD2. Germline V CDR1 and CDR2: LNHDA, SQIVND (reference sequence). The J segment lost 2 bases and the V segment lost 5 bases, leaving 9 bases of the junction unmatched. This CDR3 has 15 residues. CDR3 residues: CASSSSSGRTYEQYF. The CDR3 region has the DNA TGTGCCAGTAGTTCGTCTAGCGGTCGGACCTACGAGCAGTACTTC.

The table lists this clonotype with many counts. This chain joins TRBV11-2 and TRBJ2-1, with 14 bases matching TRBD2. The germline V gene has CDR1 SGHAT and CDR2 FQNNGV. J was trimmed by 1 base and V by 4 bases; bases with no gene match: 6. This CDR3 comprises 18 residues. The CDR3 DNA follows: TGTGCCAGCAGCTCGGGACTAGCGGGAGTGATGTCCTACAATGAGCAGTTCTTC. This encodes CASSSGLAGVMSYNEQFF.

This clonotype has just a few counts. CDR3 sequence reads: CASSQRTSGSRGETQYF. Written as DNA, the CDR3 is TGTGCCAGCAGCCAACGGACTAGCGGGAGTCGCGGGGAGACCCAGTACTTC. The chain employs TRBV11-1 and TRBJ2-5; 13 nucleotides line up with TRBD2. Germline assignment: CDR1 SGHAT and CDR2 FQDESV (reference sequence). The CDR3 covers 17 residues. V was clipped by 5 bases and J by 5 bases; unmatched bases: 11.

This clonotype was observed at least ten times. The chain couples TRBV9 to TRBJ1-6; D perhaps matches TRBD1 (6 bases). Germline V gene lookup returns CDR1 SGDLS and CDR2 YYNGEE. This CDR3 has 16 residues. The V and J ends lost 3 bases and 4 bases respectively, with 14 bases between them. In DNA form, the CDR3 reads TGTGCCAGCAGCGCCCAGACAGGCGGTTATAATTCACCCCTCCACTTT. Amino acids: CASSAQTGGYNSPLHF.

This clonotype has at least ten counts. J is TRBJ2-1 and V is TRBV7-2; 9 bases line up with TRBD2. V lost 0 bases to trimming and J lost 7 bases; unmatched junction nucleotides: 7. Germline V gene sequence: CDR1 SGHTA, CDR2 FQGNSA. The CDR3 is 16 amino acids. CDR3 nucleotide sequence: TGTGCCAGCAGCTTAGCACGCCTAGCGGGGAATAATGAGCAGTTCTTC. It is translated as CASSLARLAGNNEQFF. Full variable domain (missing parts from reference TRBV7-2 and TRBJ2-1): GAGVSQSPSNKVTEKGKDVELRCDPISGHTALYWYRQSLGQGLEFLIYFQGNSAPDKSGLPSDRFSAERTGGSVSTLTIQRTQQEDSAVYLCASSLARLAGNNEQFFGPGTRLTVL.